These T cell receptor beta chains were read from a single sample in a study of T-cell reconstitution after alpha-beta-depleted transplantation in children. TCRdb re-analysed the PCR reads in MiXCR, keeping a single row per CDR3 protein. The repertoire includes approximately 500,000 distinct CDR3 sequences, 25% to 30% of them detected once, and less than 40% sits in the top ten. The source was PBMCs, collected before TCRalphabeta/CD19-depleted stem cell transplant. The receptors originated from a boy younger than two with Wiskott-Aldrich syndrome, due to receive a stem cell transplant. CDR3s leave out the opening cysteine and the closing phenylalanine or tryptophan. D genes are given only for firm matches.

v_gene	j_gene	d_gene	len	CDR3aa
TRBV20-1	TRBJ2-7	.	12	SASTGQGGYEQY
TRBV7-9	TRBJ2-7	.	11	ASRGLYSYEQY
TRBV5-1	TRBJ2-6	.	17	ASSLAHADGGSGANVLT
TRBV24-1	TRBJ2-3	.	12	ATSDLRSADTQY
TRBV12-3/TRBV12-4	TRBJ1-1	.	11	ASRSDGQNEAF
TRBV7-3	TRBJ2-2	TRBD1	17	ASSLTFRTGPRHTGELF
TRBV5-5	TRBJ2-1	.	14	ASSFDPGLTYNEQF
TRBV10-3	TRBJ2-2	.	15	AISTFSGGFEGGELF
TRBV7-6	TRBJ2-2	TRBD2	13	ASSSGLGGTGELF
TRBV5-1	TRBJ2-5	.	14	ASSGEPAGRVETQY
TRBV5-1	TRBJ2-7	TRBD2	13	ASSLVASGNYEQY
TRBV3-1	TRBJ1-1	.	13	ASSLLRVSETEAF
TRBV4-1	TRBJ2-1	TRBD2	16	ASSQDLPGRALYNEQF
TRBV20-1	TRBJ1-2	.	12	SARDWTVDYGYT
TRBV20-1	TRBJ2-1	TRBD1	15	SASGTGAPSSYNEQF
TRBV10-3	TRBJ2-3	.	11	AIRTGLPDTQY
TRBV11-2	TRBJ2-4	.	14	ASTGFKSPSQNIQY
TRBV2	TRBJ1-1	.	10	ASRVRDTEAF
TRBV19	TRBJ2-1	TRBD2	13	ASSVSGRVNNEQF
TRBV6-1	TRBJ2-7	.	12	ASRDGGAPYEQY
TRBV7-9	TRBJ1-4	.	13	ASSLLAETNEKLF
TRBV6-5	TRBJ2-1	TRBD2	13	ASSYGRTSADEQF
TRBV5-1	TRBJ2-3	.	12	ASSSARTTDTQY
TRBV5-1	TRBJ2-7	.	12	ASSLQGQNYEQY
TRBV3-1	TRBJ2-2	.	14	ASSQDPGGVSGELF
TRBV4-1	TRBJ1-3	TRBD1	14	ASSQVTGVSGNTIY